Below, 5 T cell receptor beta chains from the same sample are listed, as sequenced in a study of blood T cell repertoires in COVID-19. The repertoire was sequenced with immunoSEQ multiplex PCR; TCRdb's copy has only in-frame clones and lacks some. The sample lists a few hundred thousand clones, 80% to 90% occurring once. Sequenced input: peripheral blood. The source of these receptors is a woman between 45 and 65 years old with acute or convalescent COVID-19.

V is TRBV18 and J is TRBJ2-7; 7 bases agree with TRBD1. CDR1 is KGHSH and CDR2 is LQKENI in the germline V gene. The CDR3 length is 14 residues. With 2 bases clipped from V and 3 bases from J, the junction kept 4 bases outside the gene matches. DNA for the CDR3: TGTGCCAGCTCACCAGCTCAGGGGGTCTACGAGCAGTACTTC. Its translation: CASSPAQGVYEQYF.

The V gene is TRBV19, the J gene TRBJ1-1, with TRBD1 matching 10 bases. V shed 4 bases and J 3 bases; nucleotides not matched to a gene: 5. Germline CDR1 is LNHDA and CDR2 is SQIVND (reference sequence). The CDR3 consists of 15 residues. In DNA, the CDR3 is TGTGCCAGTAGTACGGGACAGGGGTTGGACACTGAAGCTTTCTTT. Encoded protein: CASSTGQGLDTEAFF.

The genes are TRBV27 and TRBJ2-7, with D tentatively TRBD1 (5 bases). Germline CDR1 is MNHEY and CDR2 is SMNVEV (reference sequence). With 1 base removed from V and 1 base from J, the gap between germline ends came to 8 bases. The CDR3 runs 14 residues. The CDR3 bases are TGTGCCAGCAGTTTATGGGGCAGGTCCTACGAGCAGTACTTC. Its protein is CASSLWGRSYEQYF.

This clone is a singleton in its sample. The genes are TRBV7-2 and TRBJ2-7; possible D gene TRBD2, 6 bases. V lost 4 bases and J 4 bases, leaving 11 bases between the germline ends. Germline V gene sequence: CDR1 SGHTA, CDR2 FQGNSA. This CDR3 spans 13 amino acids. The CDR3 loop is CASSSLGGYEQYF. The CDR3 DNA reads as TGTGCCAGCAGCTCGTTGGGGGGATACGAGCAGTACTTC.

The chain employs TRBV28 and TRBJ1-1; 8 bases are a match to TRBD1. Germline CDR1 reads MDHEN; CDR2 reads SYDVKM. The CDR3 length is 15 residues. V was clipped by 5 bases and J by 5 bases; unmatched bases: 10. DNA of the CDR3: TGTGCCAGCAGTCCCTGGGGCAGGGGGCAAACTGAAGCTTTCTTT. Residues: CASSPWGRGQTEAFF.